This passage covers 17 T cell receptor beta chains from one sample sequenced in a study of identical twins. TCRdb re-called the 5' RACE reads with MiXCR, one entry per CDR3 protein. The sample shows some 500,000 distinct CDR3 sequences, 9.6% of them seen only once. The same data also contributed to another study, on yellow fever vaccine responses in identical twins.

The sequenced material came from PBMCs. These TCRs come from a woman younger than 35 in good health.

The gene calls are TRBV12-2 and TRBJ2-1; TRBD2, as called in the table, went unchecked against the DNA. TRBV12-2 is given as a pseudogene. This CDR3 comprises 18 residues. The CDR3 sequence: CTSCSLTSGTLFYNEQFF. The DNA for the CDR3 is TGTACCAGCTGTTCATTGACTAGCGGGACTTTATTTTACAATGAGCAGTTCTTC.

This clonotype was picked up many times. The rearrangement joins TRBV3-1 to TRBJ2-1; D may be TRBD2 (6 bases). The ends were cut back, 1 base at V and 4 bases at J, with 14 bases in the middle. Germline V gene data show CDR1 as LGHDT and CDR2 as YNNKEL (reference sequence). The length of the CDR3 is 16 residues. The CDR3 sequence: CASSQAGVGTYNEQFF. CDR3 DNA sequence: TGTGCCAGCAGCCAAGCCGGGGTGGGGACTTACAATGAGCAGTTCTTC.

There are a few counts of this clonotype. This chain uses TRBV2 with TRBJ2-2, with a weak D call TRBD2 (6 bases). CDR3 length equals 14 residues. Trimming removed 3 bases at V and 7 bases at J, with 12 bases between. Per germline, CDR1 SNHLY and CDR2 FYNNEI. CDR3 region: CASSEGGVIGELFF. The CDR3 region has the DNA TGTGCCAGCAGTGAGGGCGGGGTTATCGGGGAGCTGTTTTTT.

The sample holds a few counts of this clonotype. J is TRBJ2-2 and V is TRBV7-9; 10 bases fit TRBD1. There are 16 residues in the CDR3. Germline V CDR1 and CDR2: SEHNR, FQNEAQ (reference sequence). The V gene end was trimmed by 4 bases and the J gene end by 6 bases; junction bases not matched to a gene: 8. In DNA, the CDR3 is TGTGCCAGCAGCTCTAGACAGGGGGCGCTTCCCGGGGAGCTGTTTTTT. As protein: CASSSRQGALPGELFF.

The sample holds many counts of this clonotype. The chain recombines TRBV12-3 or TRBV12-4 with TRBJ2-2; perhaps TRBD1 as D (6 bases). The CDR3 is made up of 13 amino acids. The ends were cut back, 4 bases at V and 8 bases at J, with 11 bases in the middle. CDR3 amino acids: CASSSRTEGELFF. In DNA, the CDR3 is TGTGCCAGCAGTTCACGGACAGAGGGGGAGCTGTTTTTT.

The chain carries TRBV27 and TRBJ2-1; D is ambiguous. CDR1 is MNHEY and CDR2 is SMNVEV in the germline V gene (reference sequence). The ends were cut back, 3 bases at V and 0 bases at J, with 9 bases in the middle. The CDR3 totals 15 residues. The CDR3 DNA reads TGTGCCAGCAGTTTGCATGTTGTCTCCTACAATGAGCAGTTCTTC. Translation: CASSLHVVSYNEQFF.

This clonotype was observed a handful of times. This chain links TRBV19 with TRBJ2-5, with 7 bases identical to TRBD1. Per the germline V gene, CDR1 is LNHDA and CDR2 is SQIVND (reference sequence). CDR3 length: 14 amino acids. V lost 7 bases to trimming and J lost 2 bases; unmatched junction nucleotides: 7. As DNA, the CDR3 is TGTGCCAGTATCACAAAGGGGGCACAAGAGACCCAGTACTTC. Translated: CASITKGAQETQYF.

This clonotype came up many times. The chain recombines TRBV7-9 with TRBJ2-5; D tentatively fits TRBD1 or TRBD2 (5 bases each). The CDR3 has 15 amino acids. V was shortened by 3 bases and J by 2 bases, with 13 bases between the two germline ends. Per germline, CDR1 SEHNR and CDR2 FQNEAQ (reference sequence). The CDR3 sequence is CASSFGTDLQETQYF. DNA for the CDR3: TGTGCCAGCAGCTTCGGGACGGACCTTCAAGAGACCCAGTACTTC.

This clonotype was seen a single time. Compared with germline, one end of the junction differs, possibly owing to a read error. The chain combines TRBV5-1 with TRBJ2-1, with D possibly being TRBD1 (6 bases). The CDR3 length is 15 residues. Germline V gene lookup returns CDR1 SGHRS and CDR2 YFSETQ. As DNA, the CDR3 is TGCGCCAGCAGTCCCGGGAAAGGGGGTCGAAATGTGCAGTTCTTC. Protein: CASSPGKGGRNVQFF.

This clonotype occurred a few times. The chain uses TRBV20-1 and TRBJ2-3; D gene unclear. The CDR3 is made up of 12 amino acids. The ends were cut back, 0 bases at V and 2 bases at J, with 3 bases in the middle. Germline CDR1 is DFQATT and CDR2 is SNEGSKA (reference sequence). Written as DNA, the CDR3 is TGCAGTGCTAGAGACTACACAGATACGCAGTATTTT. It yields the protein CSARDYTDTQYF.

There are many counts of this clonotype. The chain is built from TRBV4-3 and TRBJ2-2; 10 nucleotides agree with TRBD2. Germline CDR1 LGHNA, CDR2 YSLEER. The length of the CDR3 is 17 residues. V lost 0 bases and J lost 1; bases outside the gene matches: 2. As DNA, the CDR3 is TGCGCCAGCAGCCAAGAGGTAGCGGGAGGGAACACCGGGGAGCTGTTTTTT. Translation: CASSQEVAGGNTGELFF.

This clonotype was seen repeatedly, ten times or more. V and J are TRBV6-5 and TRBJ1-6; unclear D gene. V was shortened by 0 bases and J by 15 bases, with 21 bases between the two germline ends. Germline CDR1 MNHEY, CDR2 SVGAGI. The CDR3 is 16 residues long. The CDR3 DNA sequence: TGTGCCAGCAGTTACTCGTGGCACCCCTCGCAGAGTCTCCTCCACTTT. As protein: CASSYSWHPSQSLLHF.

There are a few counts of this clonotype. The chain couples TRBV20-1 to TRBJ2-7; D is unresolved. The CDR3 totals 13 residues. V was cut by 3 bases and J by 3 bases, with 12 bases left in between. CDR1 is DFQATT, CDR2 SNEGSKA, per germline (reference sequence). The CDR3 sequence: CSASITRHYEQYF. CDR3 nucleotides: TGCAGTGCTAGCATCACCAGGCACTACGAGCAGTACTTC.

This clonotype was picked up a small number of times. This chain joins TRBV29-1 and TRBJ2-4; D is unresolved. The length of the CDR3 is 12 residues. Trimming left V 1 base short and J 7 bases short, with 8 bases between. Germline loops: CDR1 SQVTM, CDR2 ANQGSEA. CDR3 nucleotide sequence: TGCAGCGTTGAAGGCAAGAGGAACATTCAGTACTTC. Amino acid sequence: CSVEGKRNIQYF.

This clonotype has only a few counts. The chain is built from TRBV29-1 and TRBJ2-1; D might be TRBD2 (5 bases). Germline CDR1 reads SQVTM; CDR2 reads ANQGSEA. This CDR3 is 14 amino acids long. The V gene lost 0 bases and the J gene lost 0 bases, with 6 bases spanning the gap. The CDR3 coding sequence is TGCAGCGTTGAAGAAGGGAGCTCCTACAATGAGCAGTTCTTC. Encoded protein: CSVEEGSSYNEQFF.

This clonotype was found a few times. The chain uses TRBV5-8 and TRBJ2-7, with D perhaps TRBD1 (6 bases). CDR3 length equals 14 residues. Trimming left V 4 bases short and J 2 bases short, with 13 bases between. Germline CDR1 SGHTS, CDR2 YDEGEE. CDR3 bases: TGTGCCAGCAGCGGATACAGGGAGACCTACGAGCAGTACTTC. This gives the protein CASSGYRETYEQYF.

This clonotype was detected ten times or more. The V and J genes are TRBV7-3 and TRBJ1-5; 9 bases map to TRBD1. The germline V gene has CDR1 SGHTA and CDR2 FQGTGA. Trimming took 11 bases from V and 5 from J; bases not matched to a gene: 7. This CDR3 is 13 amino acids long. The CDR3 DNA reads as TGTGCCGGACCAACAGGGGGCGATCAGCCCCAGCATTTT. Translating gives CAGPTGGDQPQHF.